Listed here are 18 T cell receptor beta chains from one sample, sequenced in a study of T-cell memory formation after mild COVID-19. TCRdb fed the 5' RACE reads into MiXCR, producing one record per CDR3 protein. The sample shows fewer than 500,000 distinct CDR3 sequences, around 27% of them seen only once. Sequenced input: PBMCs or a T cell subset sorted from them (not recorded which). These receptors came from an adult woman who had mild COVID-19 (a few samples of this study predate the infection). Cell type and time point are not known.

The V and J genes are TRBV7-9 and TRBJ1-2; TRBD1 aligns across 7 bases. The CDR3 covers 15 residues. J gave up 0 bases and V 3 bases, and 4 bases lay outside the gene matches. Germline CDR1 reads SEHNR; CDR2 reads FQNEAQ (reference sequence). This CDR3 is CASSFGTAANYGYTF. CDR3 in DNA: TGTGCCAGCAGCTTCGGGACAGCAGCTAACTATGGCTACACCTTC. Drawing the rest from reference TRBV7-9 and TRBJ1-2, the complete variable domain is DTGVSQNPRHKITKRGQNVTFRCDPISEHNRLYWYRQTLGQGPEFLTYFQNEAQLEKSRLLSDRFSAERPKGSFSTLEIQRTEQGDSAMYLCASSFGTAANYGYTFGSGTRLTVV.

The chain combines TRBV20-1 with TRBJ1-5, with D hard to call. The germline V gene encodes CDR1 DFQATT and CDR2 SNEGSKA (reference sequence). V shed 6 bases and J shed 9 bases, with 9 bases lying between them. This CDR3 spans 10 amino acids. The CDR3 reads CSAPWGPQHF. CDR3 sequence (DNA): TGCAGTGCGCCGTGGGGGCCCCAGCATTTT.

This clonotype was seen more than once but under ten times. As DNA, the CDR3 is TGTGCCAGTAGTAGTATGGGGCAGTTGAACACTGAAGCTTTCTTT. Its translation: CASSSMGQLNTEAFF. The genes are TRBV19 and TRBJ1-1; a possible D gene is TRBD1 (5 bases). V was trimmed by 4 bases and J by 0 bases, leaving 12 bases between them. CDR1 LNHDA and CDR2 SQIVND come from the germline V gene (reference sequence). The CDR3 is 15 residues long.

This clonotype was counted only a few times. This chain links TRBV19 with TRBJ1-3, with unresolved D. V lost 7 bases and J 0 bases, leaving 7 bases between the germline ends. Germline CDR1 reads LNHDA; CDR2 reads SQIVND (reference sequence). This CDR3 region has 13 residues. CDR3 DNA sequence: TGTGCCAGTACGGGCCGCTCTGGAAACACCATATATTTT. This encodes CASTGRSGNTIYF.

This clonotype was picked up a small number of times. The chain recombines TRBV4-2 with TRBJ1-1, with 10 bases that match TRBD1. Looked up from germline, CDR1 is LGHNA and CDR2 is YNFKEQ. This CDR3 is built from 18 residues. With 2 bases clipped from V and 0 bases from J, the junction kept 9 bases outside the gene matches. The CDR3 here is CASSQRTTGGLMNTEAFF. The CDR3 region has the DNA TGTGCCAGCAGCCAACGGACGACAGGGGGCCTCATGAACACTGAAGCTTTCTTT.

Ten or more counts support this clonotype. The V call is TRBV12-3 or TRBV12-4, the J call TRBJ2-6; no definite D call. Trimming took off 6 bases at V and 1 base at J, with 4 bases between the two ends. The CDR3 is 13 amino acids. The CDR3 sequence: CASRSSGANVLTF. CDR3 coding DNA: TGTGCCAGCAGAAGTTCTGGGGCCAACGTCCTGACTTTC.

This chain uses TRBV5-1 with TRBJ1-4; tentative D call: TRBD1 (5 bases). This CDR3 has 14 residues. Trimming removed 0 bases from V and 10 bases from J, with 13 bases in between. CDR1 and CDR2 from the germline V gene are SGHRS and YFSETQ. CDR3 coding DNA: TGCGCCAGCAGCTTGGTAGGGGAGTATGGAAAACTGTTTTTT. This encodes CASSLVGEYGKLFF.

The chain carries TRBV7-6 and TRBJ2-7, with 8 nucleotides matching TRBD2. CDR1 and CDR2 from the germline V gene are SGHVS and FNYEAQ. The CDR3 loop spans 14 amino acids. The V gene end was trimmed by 1 base and the J gene end by 6 bases; junction bases not matched to a gene: 5. The CDR3 loop reads CASSLEGGRSEQYF. The CDR3 DNA follows: TGTGCCAGCAGCTTAGAGGGCGGGAGGTCCGAGCAGTACTTC. Using reference TRBV7-6 and TRBJ2-7 for the parts outside the CDR3, the full variable domain is GAGVSQSPRYKVTKRGQDVALRCDPISGHVSLYWYRQALGQGPEFLTYFNYEAQQDKSGLPNDRFSAERPEGSISTLTIQRTEQRDSAMYRCASSLEGGRSEQYFGPGTRLTVT.

This clonotype has more than one count but fewer than ten. DNA for the CDR3: TGTGCCAGCAGCCACGGAGGGGGCGCAGGGGATACGCAGTATTTT. As protein: CASSHGGGAGDTQYF. The chain employs TRBV14 and TRBJ2-3, with D possibly matching TRBD1 (7 bases). V gave up 3 bases and J gave up 6 bases, with 16 bases separating them. This CDR3 has 15 amino acids. Germline assignment: CDR1 SGHDN and CDR2 FVKESK.

This clonotype was recorded a few times. This rearrangement joins TRBV5-1 to TRBJ1-6; 7 positions agree with TRBD1. The V gene end was trimmed by 4 bases and the J gene end by 3 bases; junction bases not matched to a gene: 7. Germline-derived CDR1 and CDR2 are SGHRS and YFSETQ. The CDR3 runs 16 residues. The CDR3 DNA is TGCGCCAGCAGCATAGGGGGCTCTGACTATAATTCACCCCTCCACTTT. As protein: CASSIGGSDYNSPLHF.

The chain has TRBV21-1 and TRBJ2-2; the table's D call of TRBD1 was not tested on the DNA. TRBV21-1 is shown as a pseudogene. The CDR3 spans 16 residues. The DNA for the CDR3 is TGTGCCAGCAGCAGGGGAGGACAGGGATTCACCGGGGAGCTGTTTTTT. It translates to CASSRGGQGFTGELFF.

The sample holds a few counts of this clonotype. The V call is TRBV7-9, the J call TRBJ1-2; possible D gene TRBD1, 5 bases. The V gene's germline CDR1 is SEHNR and CDR2 FQNEAQ (reference sequence). With 8 bases removed from V and 7 bases from J, the gap between germline ends came to 23 bases. This CDR3 region has 15 residues. CDR3: CASASRAQGTGGYTF. CDR3 sequence (DNA): TGTGCCAGCGCATCCCGGGCCCAGGGTACGGGTGGCTACACCTTC.

This clonotype was picked up a small number of times. V gene TRBV30 combines with J gene TRBJ1-5; D is unresolved. This CDR3 has 12 residues. The germline V gene encodes CDR1 GTSNPN and CDR2 SVGIG (reference sequence). The germline V and J ends were trimmed by 3 bases and 3 bases, with 6 bases remaining between them. CDR3 residues: CAWRRDNQPQHF. The CDR3, as DNA: TGTGCCTGGAGGCGCGACAATCAGCCCCAGCATTTT.

The CDR3 nucleotides are TGTGCCAGCAGCCAAGAGTTGTGGGCTCAAAACATTCAGTACTTC. Residues: CASSQELWAQNIQYF. The chain is built from TRBV4-2 and TRBJ2-4; no reliable D call. Trimming took off 0 bases at V and 5 bases at J, with 11 bases between the two ends. Germline CDR1 and CDR2: LGHNA and YNFKEQ. The CDR3 is 15 residues long.

The chain recombines TRBV10-3 with TRBJ1-1, with D possibly matching TRBD1 (6 bases). This CDR3 spans 13 amino acids. Trimming cost V 7 bases and J 1 base, with 10 bases left between them. Germline CDR1 reads ENHRY; CDR2 reads SYGVKD. The CDR3: CAITRGENTEAFF. CDR3 DNA sequence: TGTGCCATCACAAGGGGGGAGAACACTGAAGCTTTCTTT.

The rearrangement links TRBV4-3 to TRBJ2-1; D remains ambiguous. Trimming left V 0 bases short and J 14 bases short, with 17 bases between. In germline, CDR1 is LGHNA, CDR2 YSLEER. This CDR3 has 14 amino acids. CDR3: CASSQESTALPKFF. As DNA, the CDR3 is TGCGCCAGCAGCCAAGAGTCGACGGCCCTCCCCAAGTTCTTC.

This chain joins TRBV7-2 and TRBJ2-3; D might be TRBD2 (5 bases). There are 16 residues in the CDR3. Germline V gives CDR1 SGHTA, CDR2 FQGNSA. The V gene lost 5 bases and the J gene lost 4 bases, with 19 bases spanning the gap. CDR3 loop: CASSPTSEGPADTQYF. The CDR3 coding sequence is TGTGCCAGCAGCCCGACCTCCGAGGGCCCGGCAGATACGCAGTATTTT. Based on the CDR3 plus reference TRBV7-2 and TRBJ2-3, the full variable domain is GAGVSQSPSNKVTEKGKDVELRCDPISGHTALYWYRQSLGQGLEFLIYFQGNSAPDKSGLPSDRFSAERTGGSVSTLTIQRTQQEDSAVYLCASSPTSEGPADTQYFGPGTRLTVL.

This clonotype was detected only a few times. The gene calls are TRBV7-9 and TRBJ2-1, with D perhaps TRBD1 or TRBD2 (5 bases each). V dropped 5 bases and J dropped 9 bases, with 11 bases sitting between them. Germline V gene data show CDR1 as SEHNR and CDR2 as FQNEAQ (reference sequence). The CDR3 consists of 12 residues. CDR3 DNA: TGTGCCAGCAGCCCCCGGGACGGTGAGCAGTTCTTC. Amino acid sequence: CASSPRDGEQFF.